This TCR beta chain was recorded in a study of T cells in localized non-small cell lung cancer. General study findings and limits: Only one tumor region went through sequencing, so heterogeneity may still be there.

Assay used: immunoSEQ multiplex PCR; TCRdb lists only in-frame clones, some missing. The table lists roughly 48,000 clones, about 72% of them singletons, with around 17% in the top ten. Worth noting for this clone: Antigen: not known.

The V gene's germline CDR1 is MNHEY and CDR2 SVGAGI. This CDR3 has 14 residues. V lost 2 bases, J lost 1 base, and 8 bases lay in between. The receptor's source is a man between 40 and 69 years old with stage I squamous cell lung carcinoma. Sequencing used peripheral blood, obtained before any cancer treatment. The rearrangement links TRBV6-5 to TRBJ1-1; a weak D match, TRBD1 (5 bases). Here the CDR3 reads CASSYGQGNTEAFF. For the CDR3, the DNA is TGTGCCAGCAGTTACGGGCAGGGGAACACTGAAGCTTTCTTT.